This T cell receptor beta chain was sequenced during a study of T cell repertoires in cytomegalovirus infection. Findings and caveats of the study: HLA-C-restricted CMV clonotypes gave the most frequent clonotype in two of eight donors.

Worth noting for this clonotype: The antigen is undetermined.

MiXCR, applied by TCRdb to the reads, yields one record per CDR3 protein. The sample has some 500,000 distinct CDR3 sequences, around a third seen once; the top ten hold roughly 15%. The sequence came from a human donor in good health (CMV status not recorded). Some clones in this sample may be carry-over from other donors' samples. The source material was cultured PBMCs, sampled from culture after CMV antigen stimulation.

DNA for the CDR3: TGTGCCAGCACCCCGGACAGGGGCTGCGGGGAGCTGTTTTTT. Protein product: CASTPDRGCGELFF. The chain carries TRBV6-8 and TRBJ2-2; 9 nucleotides line up with TRBD1. The J segment lost 7 bases and the V segment lost 7 bases, leaving 7 bases of the junction unmatched. Germline values: CDR1 MNHGY, CDR2 SAAAGT. The CDR3 runs 14 residues.